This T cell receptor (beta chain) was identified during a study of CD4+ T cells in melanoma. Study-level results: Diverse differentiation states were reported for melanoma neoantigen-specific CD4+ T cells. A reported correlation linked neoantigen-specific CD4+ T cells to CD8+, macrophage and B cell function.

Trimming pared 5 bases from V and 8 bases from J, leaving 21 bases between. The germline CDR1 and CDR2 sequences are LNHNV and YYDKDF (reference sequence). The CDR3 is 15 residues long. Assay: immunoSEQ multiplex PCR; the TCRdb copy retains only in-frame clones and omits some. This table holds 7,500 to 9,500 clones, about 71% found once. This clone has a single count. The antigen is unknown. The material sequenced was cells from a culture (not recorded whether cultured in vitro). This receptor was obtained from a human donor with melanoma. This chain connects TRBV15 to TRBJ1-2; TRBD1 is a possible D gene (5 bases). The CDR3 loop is CATSVQRGGSGGYTF. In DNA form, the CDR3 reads TGTGCCACCAGCGTTCAGAGGGGTGGATCGGGAGGCTACACCTTC.